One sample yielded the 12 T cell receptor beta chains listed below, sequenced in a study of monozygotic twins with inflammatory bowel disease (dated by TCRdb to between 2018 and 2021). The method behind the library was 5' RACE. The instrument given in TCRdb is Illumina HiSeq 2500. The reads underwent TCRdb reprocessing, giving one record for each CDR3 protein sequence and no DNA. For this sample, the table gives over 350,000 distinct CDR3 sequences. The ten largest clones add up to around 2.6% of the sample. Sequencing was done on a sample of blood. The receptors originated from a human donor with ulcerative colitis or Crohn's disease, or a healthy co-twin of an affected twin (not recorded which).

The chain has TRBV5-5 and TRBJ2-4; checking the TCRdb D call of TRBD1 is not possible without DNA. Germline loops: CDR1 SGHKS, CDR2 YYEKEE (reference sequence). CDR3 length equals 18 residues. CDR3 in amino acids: CASSVSGQSGGLGNIQYF.

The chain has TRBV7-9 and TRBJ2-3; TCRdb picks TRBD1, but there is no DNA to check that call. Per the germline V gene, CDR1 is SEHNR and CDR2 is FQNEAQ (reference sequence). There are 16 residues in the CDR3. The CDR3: CASPPPSGASTDTQYF.

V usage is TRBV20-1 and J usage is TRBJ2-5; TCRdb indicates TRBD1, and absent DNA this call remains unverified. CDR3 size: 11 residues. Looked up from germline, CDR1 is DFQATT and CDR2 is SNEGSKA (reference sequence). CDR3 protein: CSAERSGATYF.

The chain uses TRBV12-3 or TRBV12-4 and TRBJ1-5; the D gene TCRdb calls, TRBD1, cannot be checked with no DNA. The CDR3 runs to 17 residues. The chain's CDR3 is CASSRPQGTYSNQPQHF.

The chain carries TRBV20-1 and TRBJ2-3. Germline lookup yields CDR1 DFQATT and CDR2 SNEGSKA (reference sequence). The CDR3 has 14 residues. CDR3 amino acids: CSATDPGFTDTQYF.

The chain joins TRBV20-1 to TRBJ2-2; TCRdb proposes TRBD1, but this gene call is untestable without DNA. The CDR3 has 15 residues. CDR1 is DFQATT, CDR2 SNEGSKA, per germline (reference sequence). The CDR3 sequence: CSARDRQGYTGELFF.

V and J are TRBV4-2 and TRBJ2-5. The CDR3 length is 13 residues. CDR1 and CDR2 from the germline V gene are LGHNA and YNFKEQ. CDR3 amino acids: CASSQDGLETQYF.

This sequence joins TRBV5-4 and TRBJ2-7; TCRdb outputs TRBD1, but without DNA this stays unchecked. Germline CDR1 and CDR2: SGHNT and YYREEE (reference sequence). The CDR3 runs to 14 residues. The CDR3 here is CASSTMLRDYEQYF.

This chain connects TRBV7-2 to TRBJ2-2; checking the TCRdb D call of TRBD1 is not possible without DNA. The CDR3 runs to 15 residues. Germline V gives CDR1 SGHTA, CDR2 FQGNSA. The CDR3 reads CASSHRQGRTGELFF.

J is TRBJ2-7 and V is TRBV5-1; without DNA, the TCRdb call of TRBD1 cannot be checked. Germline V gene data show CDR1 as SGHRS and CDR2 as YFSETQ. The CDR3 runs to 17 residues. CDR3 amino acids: CASSLQTTGPTSYEQYF.

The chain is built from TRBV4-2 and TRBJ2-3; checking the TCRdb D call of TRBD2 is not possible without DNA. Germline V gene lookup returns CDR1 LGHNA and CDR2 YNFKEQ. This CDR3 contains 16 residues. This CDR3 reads CASSQRTSGGPDTQYF.

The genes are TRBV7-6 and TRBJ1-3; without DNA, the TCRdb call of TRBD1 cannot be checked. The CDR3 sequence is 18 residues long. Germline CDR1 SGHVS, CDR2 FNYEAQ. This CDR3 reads CASSSNPPLQGGGNTIYF.